This T cell receptor beta chain stems from a study of shared clonotypes between healthy human individuals. General study points: In this cohort, only blood was sampled, and tissue repertoires likely differ.

CD45RO negativity and positive selection for CCR7 defined naive CD8 cells, a population that excluded terminally differentiated effector memory CD45RA+ cells. In the original processing: From ImmunoSEQ came sequences covering only the junction and carrying no quality scores, so filtering differed. TCRdb's table, derived via immunoSEQ multiplex PCR, lists solely in-frame clones and lacks some. V, J and clone size derive from that table, while D and trimming were established from the DNA sequence. The sample lists about 600,000 clones; 95% to 98% were seen once. The CDR3 consists of 14 residues. Germline values: CDR1 MNHEY, CDR2 SVGAGI. V shed 6 bases and J 3 bases; nucleotides not matched to a gene: 5. Details on this clone: Its antigen is not known.

The chain links TRBV6-5 to TRBJ2-7; 10 positions agree with TRBD2. The sequence was collected from a man aged 25-40 years in good health. The sequencing input was naive CD8+ T cells sorted from blood. CDR3 bases: TGTGCCAGCAGCTTAGCGGGAGGCAACTACGAGCAGTACTTC. Its translation is CASSLAGGNYEQYF.